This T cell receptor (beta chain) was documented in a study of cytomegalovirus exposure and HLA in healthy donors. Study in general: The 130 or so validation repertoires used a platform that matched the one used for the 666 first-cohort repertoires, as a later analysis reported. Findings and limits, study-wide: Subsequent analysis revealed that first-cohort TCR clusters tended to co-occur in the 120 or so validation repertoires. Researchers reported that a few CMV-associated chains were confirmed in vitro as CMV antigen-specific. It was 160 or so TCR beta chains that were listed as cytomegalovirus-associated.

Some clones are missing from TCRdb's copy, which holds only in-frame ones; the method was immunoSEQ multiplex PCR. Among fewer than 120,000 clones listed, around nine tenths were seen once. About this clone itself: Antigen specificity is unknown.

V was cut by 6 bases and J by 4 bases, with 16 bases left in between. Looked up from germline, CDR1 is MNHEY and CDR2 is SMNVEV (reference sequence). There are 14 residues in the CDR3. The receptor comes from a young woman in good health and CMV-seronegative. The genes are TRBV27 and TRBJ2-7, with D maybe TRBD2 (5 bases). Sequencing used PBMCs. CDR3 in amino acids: CASRPGGPGYEQYF. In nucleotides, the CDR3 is TGTGCCAGCAGACCCGGAGGCCCCGGATACGAGCAGTACTTC.